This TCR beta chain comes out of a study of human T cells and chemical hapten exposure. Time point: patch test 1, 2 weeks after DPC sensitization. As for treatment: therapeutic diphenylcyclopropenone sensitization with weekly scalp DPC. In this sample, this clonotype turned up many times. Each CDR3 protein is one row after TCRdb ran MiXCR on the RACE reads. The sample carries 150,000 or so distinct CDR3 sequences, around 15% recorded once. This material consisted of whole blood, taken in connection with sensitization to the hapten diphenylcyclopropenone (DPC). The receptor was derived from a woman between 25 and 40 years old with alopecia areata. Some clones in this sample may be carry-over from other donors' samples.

CDR3 residues: CASNRGDTGELFF. Here the CDR3 DNA reads TGTGCCAGCAACAGGGGTGACACCGGGGAGCTGTTTTTT. The genes are TRBV7-8 and TRBJ2-2; the match to TRBD1 covers 7 bases. The V gene end was trimmed by 7 bases and the J gene end by 3 bases; junction bases not matched to a gene: 2. Germline V gene lookup returns CDR1 SGHVS and CDR2 FQNEAQ. The CDR3 is 13 residues long.